The T cell receptor (beta chain) under discussion was sequenced for a study of neurological immune-mediated disorders. The cDNA came from 5'RACE, which used 10-nucleotide random UMIs. TCRdb re-called the 5' RACE reads through MiXCR, storing one row per CDR3 protein. The table includes 25,000 or so distinct CDR3 sequences, less than 15% detected once. This clonotype came up many times. What it binds is unknown. Losses at the gene ends were 5 bases for V and 4 bases for J; bases not matched to a gene: 10. The CDR3 has 14 residues. CDR1 and CDR2 (germline): DFQATT, SNEGSKA (reference sequence). Study-wide results and caveats: The level of TCR clonal expansion was highest in patients with HTLV-1-associated myelopathy and lowest in multiple sclerosis, where it fell below the level seen in healthy controls. None of the CDR3 amino acid sequences of expanded clones recurred across subjects, suggesting private repertoires in all groups.

As to time point: technical triplicate 1. Sorted libraries used 800,000 to 1,000,000 CD4+ or CD8+ T cells. The sequencing input was CD4+ T cells from blood. The sequence was collected from a female donor with HTLV-1-associated myelopathy (HAM/TSP). The chain has TRBV20-1 and TRBJ2-7; TRBD1 agrees at 8 bases. CDR3 amino acids: CSALPDRGDYEQYF. CDR3 coding DNA: TGCAGTGCTTTGCCCGACAGGGGAGATTACGAGCAGTACTTC.